Listed below are T cell receptor beta chains from one sample, sequenced in a study of cytomegalovirus exposure and HLA in healthy donors. Assay used: immunoSEQ multiplex PCR; TCRdb lists only in-frame clones, some missing. The data hold roughly 76,000 clones, with 80% to 90% observed a single time. The sequencing input was PBMCs. These receptors originate from a woman in her twenties or thirties in good health and CMV-seronegative. Both conserved end residues are part of each CDR3.

V gene: TRBV5-1; J gene: TRBJ2-7; CDR3 protein: CASSLAQGIREQYF
V gene: TRBV11-2; J gene: TRBJ2-7; CDR3 protein: CASSWGLAGGYEQYF
V gene: TRBV10-1; J gene: TRBJ2-7; CDR3 protein: CASSERQARGEQYF
V gene: TRBV5-1; J gene: TRBJ1-2; CDR3 protein: CASGQTGGSYGYTF
V gene: TRBV6-5; J gene: TRBJ2-1; CDR3 protein: CASRDGTGVHNEQFF
V gene: TRBV29-1; J gene: TRBJ2-3; CDR3 protein: CSVEGGTSGRAIDTQYF
V gene: TRBV29-1; J gene: TRBJ2-3; CDR3 protein: CSVGGGEGTDTQYF
V gene: TRBV5-1; J gene: TRBJ1-1; CDR3 protein: CASSLGLNLGEAFF
V gene: TRBV4-1; J gene: TRBJ2-4; CDR3 protein: CASSQPSGRLPKNIQYF
V gene: TRBV2; J gene: TRBJ2-7; CDR3 protein: CASKATGGVEQYF
V gene: TRBV19; J gene: TRBJ2-3; CDR3 protein: CASSIGPAGTQYF
V gene: TRBV7-2; J gene: TRBJ2-2; CDR3 protein: CASSFSGANTGELFF
V gene: TRBV15; J gene: TRBJ1-5; CDR3 protein: CATSRERVNQPQHF
V gene: TRBV7-2; J gene: TRBJ2-7; CDR3 protein: CASSLVTYEQYF
V gene: TRBV2; J gene: TRBJ1-2; CDR3 protein: CASRGQGNFYGYTF
V gene: TRBV18; J gene: TRBJ1-1; CDR3 protein: CASSPRLEDTEAFF
V gene: TRBV7-2; J gene: TRBJ1-3; CDR3 protein: CASSLVEGQGSGGNTIYF
V gene: TRBV20-1; J gene: TRBJ2-2; CDR3 protein: CSARGGGELFF
V gene: TRBV25-1; J gene: TRBJ1-1; CDR3 protein: CASSEFGGGNTEAFF
V gene: TRBV15; J gene: TRBJ2-7; CDR3 protein: CATSTEGGEQYF
V gene: TRBV28; J gene: TRBJ2-2; CDR3 protein: CASSSPSQGGWTGELFF
V gene: TRBV10-1; J gene: TRBJ1-2; CDR3 protein: CASSPGQGFYGYTF
V gene: TRBV7-3; J gene: TRBJ2-3; CDR3 protein: CASSLLGGRADTQYF
V gene: TRBV6-5; J gene: TRBJ2-7; CDR3 protein: CASRIQGPSYEQYF
V gene: TRBV28; J gene: TRBJ2-1; CDR3 protein: CASRDFGLAGPRGNEQFF